The rows below give T cell receptor beta chains drawn from one sample of a study of OX40 agonist ivuxolimab in advanced cancers. Generated by immunoSEQ multiplex PCR, the TCRdb table keeps only in-frame clones and is missing some. The data show roughly 66,000 clones, 83% seen once. Here the sequenced sample was CD4+ or CD8+ T cells sorted from blood, taken in a trial of the OX40 agonist ivuxolimab. All receptors derive from an adult with an advanced solid tumor such as melanoma, head and neck, liver or kidney cancer. CDR3s include the opening cysteine and the closing phenylalanine or tryptophan. The D gene is left open where the match is weak. Rows give clone size only sometimes, using once, few, many, or a class for an expanded clone.

>.|TRBJ1-1|TRBV5-1|.
TGCGCCAGCAGCAACCCTTGGGAGACTGAAGCTTTCTTT
CASSNPWETEAFF
>.|TRBJ1-4|TRBV6-6|.
TGTGCCAGCAGTTACCGAGGAGTGAACGAAAAACTGTTTTTT
CASSYRGVNEKLFF
>.|TRBJ2-3|TRBV9|TRBD2
TGTGCCAGCAGCCCCGCGACTAGCGGTCTTCGAGATACGCAGTATTTT
CASSPATSGLRDTQYF
>.|TRBJ1-1|TRBV5-1|.
TGCGCCAGCAGCGCGGTCGGAGACACTGAAGCTTTCTTT
CASSAVGDTEAFF
>.|TRBJ2-2|TRBV19|.
TGTGCCAGTAGTATGATGAGGGCCGGGGAGCTGTTTTTT
CASSMMRAGELFF
>.|TRBJ2-3|TRBV10-2|.
TGCGCCAGCAGTGCGGGAATCTCAGATACGCAGTATTTT
CASSAGISDTQYF
>few|TRBJ1-1|TRBV14|.
TGTGCCAGCAGCCAAGATTTAGAAACTGAAGCTTTCTTT
CASSQDLETEAFF
>.|TRBJ2-3|TRBV7-9|.
TGTGCCAGCAGCTTAGACGGAGCGGTCGATACGCAGTATTTT
CASSLDGAVDTQYF
>.|TRBJ2-7|TRBV5-1|.
TGCGCCAGCAGCTCCAGGGAAATCCCCTACGAGCAGTACTTC
CASSSREIPYEQYF
>.|TRBJ2-4|TRBV19|.
TGTGCCAGTAGTATCCAGGGCACACCCAAAATCATTCAGTACTTC
CASSIQGTPKIIQYF
>.|TRBJ2-1|TRBV5-5|.
TGTGCCAGCAGCTTATTTGGGACGTCCTACAATGAGCAGTTCTTC
CASSLFGTSYNEQFF
>few|TRBJ2-7|TRBV5-5|.
TGTGCCAGCAGCTTAAGGGACAACTCCTACGAGCAGTACTTC
CASSLRDNSYEQYF
>.|TRBJ1-4|TRBV5-1|.
TGCGCCAGCAGCTTGGCCAGGGGCGGTGAAAAACTGTTTTTT
CASSLARGGEKLFF
>.|TRBJ1-4|TRBV14|.
TGTGCCAGCAGACACCACCAGGGCTGGAATGAAAAACTGTTTTTT
CASRHHQGWNEKLFF
>.|TRBJ1-4|TRBV5-1|.
TGCGCCAGCAGCTTGGTGGGGGCTAATGAAAAACTGTTTTTT
CASSLVGANEKLFF
>.|TRBJ2-3|TRBV18|.
TGTGCCAGCTCACCTCGGGTCGGCACAGATACGCAGTATTTT
CASSPRVGTDTQYF
>.|TRBJ1-2|TRBV7-9|.
TGTGCCAGCAGCTTATCCGGGAACCATAACTATGGCTACACCTTC
CASSLSGNHNYGYTF
>few|TRBJ2-5|TRBV5-7|.
TGTGCCAGCAGCTTGGCCAATGGCCGGATACAAGAGACCCAGTACTTC
CASSLANGRIQETQYF
>.|TRBJ2-1|TRBV5-6|TRBD2
TGTGCCAGCAGCTTCCCCCACGGGGCGGGGGGGAGGAATGAGCAGTTCTTC
CASSFPHGAGGRNEQFF
>.|TRBJ2-2|TRBV9|TRBD2
TGTGCCAGCAGCCGATCCTTCTTAGCGGGGAAGAACACCGGGGAGCTGTTTTTT
CASSRSFLAGKNTGELFF
>.|TRBJ1-1|TRBV18|.
TGTGCCAGCTCACCAAAGTTGATCTCCCTGGGCACTGAAGCTTTCTTT
CASSPKLISLGTEAFF
>.|TRBJ2-5|TRBV6-1|TRBD2
TGTGCCAGCAGTGAAGCGGGACTAGCGGGAGGAGAGACCCAGTACTTC
CASSEAGLAGGETQYF